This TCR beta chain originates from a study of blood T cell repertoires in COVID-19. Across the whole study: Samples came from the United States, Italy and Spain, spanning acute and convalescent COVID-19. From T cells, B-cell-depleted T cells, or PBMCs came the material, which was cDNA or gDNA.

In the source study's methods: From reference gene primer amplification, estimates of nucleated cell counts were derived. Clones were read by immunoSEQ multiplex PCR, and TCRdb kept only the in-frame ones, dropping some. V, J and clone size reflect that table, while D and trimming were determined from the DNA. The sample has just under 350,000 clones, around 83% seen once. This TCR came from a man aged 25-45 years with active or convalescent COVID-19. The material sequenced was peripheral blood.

The chain's CDR3 is CASSQGRDGEQYF. As DNA, the CDR3 is TGCGCCAGCAGCCAAGGGCGGGACGGAGAGCAGTACTTC. The chain links TRBV4-3 to TRBJ2-7; tentatively, D is TRBD2 (6 bases). CDR3 length: 13 amino acids. Trimming pared 1 base from V and 7 bases from J, leaving 11 bases between. The germline V gene encodes CDR1 LGHNA and CDR2 YSLEER.